These T cell receptor beta chains were read from a single sample in a study of CD8+ T cells in alopecia areata. Only in-frame clones appear in the TCRdb table, and some are missing; sequencing was by immunoSEQ multiplex PCR. The sample contains some 170,000 clones, roughly 60% of which appear only once. Specimen: CD4+ T cells sorted from blood, collected at week 0. The source of these receptors is a human donor with alopecia areata. Each CDR3 is given with its conserved first and last residue. The order of the fields is D gene, J gene, V gene, CDR3 protein. The D gene is left open where the match is weak.

TRBD1,TRBJ2-4,TRBV4-3,CASSQNRGTKNIQYF
-,TRBJ2-7,TRBV25-1,CATSRRGEQYF
-,TRBJ2-5,TRBV29-1,CSVERLQETQYF
TRBD2,TRBJ2-3,TRBV5-7,CASSLAVSGDYTYTDTQYF
-,TRBJ2-5,TRBV29-1,CSVELETQYF
-,TRBJ1-1,TRBV9,CASSVVPNTEAFF
-,TRBJ1-1,TRBV30,CACIEGRAFF
TRBD1,TRBJ2-1,TRBV29-1,CSVVGQGSNEQFF
-,TRBJ2-1,TRBV29-1,CSDRLGYEQFF
TRBD1,TRBJ2-7,TRBV29-1,CSVGTAYEQYF
TRBD1,TRBJ1-6,TRBV5-4,CASSILPGQPGYF
-,TRBJ2-4,TRBV18,CASSRAKNIQYF
TRBD1,TRBJ1-2,TRBV29-1,CSVQGSDGYTF
-,TRBJ1-6,TRBV5-1,CASSLRSKDSPLHF
-,TRBJ2-6,TRBV7-8,CASSLASGPGANVLTF
-,TRBJ2-4,TRBV18,CASSRTGDNIQYF
-,TRBJ1-1,TRBV29-1,CSVEDLGGIEAFF
-,TRBJ1-5,TRBV15,CATSRETTGNQPQHF
-,TRBJ2-3,TRBV29-1,CSVDLSVEAYF
-,TRBJ1-2,TRBV29-1,CSVMEDGGLYGYTF
TRBD2,TRBJ2-5,TRBV6-5,CASSFSQRGGETQYF
TRBD1,TRBJ1-5,TRBV29-1,CSVGGGLGQPQHF
-,TRBJ1-5,TRBV29-1,CSGFRESNQPQHF
-,TRBJ1-6,TRBV5-1,CASSLEAGTGSPLHF
-,TRBJ1-5,TRBV27,CASSLYRTQPQHF
TRBD1,TRBJ1-1,TRBV9,CASSGTGITEAFF
TRBD1,TRBJ2-7,TRBV15,CATSRVSGTGGAEQYF
-,TRBJ1-6,TRBV7-6,CASSLGPGSYNSPLHF
-,TRBJ2-3,TRBV9,CASSWGAGTDTQYF
-,TRBJ2-3,TRBV11-2,CASSWTTGAGSTDTQYF
-,TRBJ2-1,TRBV7-7,CASSERWDTGYNEQFF
-,TRBJ2-3,TRBV19,CASSDYTDTQYF
TRBD2,TRBJ2-4,TRBV29-1,CSGSGTSEAKNIQYF
-,TRBJ2-5,TRBV6-5,CASGRGSETQYF
-,TRBJ2-3,TRBV15,CATSRGRVSLFTDTQYF
-,TRBJ2-5,TRBV30,CAWSDKTRSRETQYF
-,TRBJ2-7,TRBV9,CASSVGARVNEQYF
TRBD2,TRBJ2-1,TRBV7-8,CASSLSGGYYNEQFF
-,TRBJ2-2,TRBV27,CASSLRGYGTGELFF
-,TRBJ1-2,TRBV27,CASSSQGGYEGYTF
-,TRBJ2-3,TRBV7-2,CASSFSTDTQYF
-,TRBJ2-2,TRBV29-1,CSAEPGGGELFF
TRBD1,TRBJ2-3,TRBV6-1,CASMRGTVYTDTQYF
TRBD2,TRBJ2-2,TRBV30,CAWSGRLADYTGELFF
TRBD1,TRBJ2-1,TRBV7-3,CASSIQGADEQFF
-,TRBJ2-4,TRBV30,CAWDTGAANIQYF
-,TRBJ1-6,TRBV7-9,CASSLGYGSPLHF
-,TRBJ1-2,TRBV20-1,CSATSYGYTF
-,TRBJ1-4,TRBV20-1,CSARTEKLFF
-,TRBJ1-1,TRBV4-1,CASSQGRNEAFF
-,TRBJ1-1,TRBV6-1,CASSWDVEAFF
-,TRBJ1-4,TRBV27,CASSPRGLDEKLFF
TRBD1,TRBJ1-1,TRBV7-9,CASSEWSTGEAFF
TRBD1,TRBJ2-7,TRBV6-1,CSSSRDGTDPYEQYF
-,TRBJ2-5,TRBV15,CATSREQETQYF
TRBD2,TRBJ2-3,TRBV7-2,CASSLDVSGLSSTDTQYF
TRBD1,TRBJ2-6,TRBV15,CATSSQGAGANVLTF